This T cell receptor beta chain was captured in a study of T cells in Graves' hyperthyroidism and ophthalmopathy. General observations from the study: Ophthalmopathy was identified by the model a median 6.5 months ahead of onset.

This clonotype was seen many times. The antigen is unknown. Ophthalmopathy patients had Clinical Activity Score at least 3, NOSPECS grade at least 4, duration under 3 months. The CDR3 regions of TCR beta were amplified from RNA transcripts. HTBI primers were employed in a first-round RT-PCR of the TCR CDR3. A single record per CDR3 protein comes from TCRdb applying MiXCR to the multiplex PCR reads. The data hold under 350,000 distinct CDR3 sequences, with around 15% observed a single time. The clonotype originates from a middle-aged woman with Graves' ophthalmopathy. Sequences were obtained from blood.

CDR3 region: CASGWGTGNTEAFF. The CDR3 coding sequence is TGTGCTAGTGGTTGGGGGACTGGGAACACTGAAGCTTTCTTT. The genes are TRBV12-5 and TRBJ1-1; tentative D call: TRBD1 (5 bases). The length of the CDR3 is 14 residues. The germline gives CDR1 LGHNT, CDR2 FRNRAP. V shed 4 bases and J shed 1 base, with 10 bases lying between them.